This T cell receptor (beta chain) emerged from a study of T cells in Graves' hyperthyroidism and ophthalmopathy (dated by TCRdb to about 2019). For the study in its entirety: Peripheral blood was sampled at the time of initial diagnosis, prior to any treatment. To identify distinguishing TCR V-J signatures, a discovery cohort of around 100 patients was used, comprising 40 to 45 with Graves' ophthalmopathy and roughly 60 with stable Graves' hyperthyroidism. Prospective prediction of ophthalmopathy was tested in an independent validation cohort of 18 hyperthyroidism patients and around 16 patients who later progressed to ophthalmopathy. The roughly 100 discovery patients were divided at random into training and test sets in a 7:3 ratio. In more than five Graves' hyperthyroidism patients, the study also compared T-cell repertoires from thyroid tissue with T-cell repertoires from blood. Following sampling, methimazole starting at 30 mg daily was given to hyperthyroidism patients, and high-dose intravenous methylprednisolone was given to ophthalmopathy patients. The paper reports TCR Vbeta CDR3 sequencing of approximately 130 peripheral blood samples: some 41 ophthalmopathy, about 75 hyperthyroidism and 17 progressor patients. The paper as a whole reports these results and caveats: A 13 V-J signature model separated ophthalmopathy from stable hyperthyroidism, with about 88% sensitivity and roughly 81% specificity in cross-validation and 80%/75% in testing. Sample size was not statistically predetermined, and blinding of investigators to group allocation was not performed. In validation, progression to ophthalmopathy was predicted by the model with nearly 71% sensitivity and around 76% specificity, a median of roughly six months before onset. Blood samples also contained most of the expanded thyroid clonotypes (frequency above 0.001), which suggests that blood repertoires may reflect thyroid immune responses.

A patient counted as having stable Graves' hyperthyroidism if no progression to ophthalmopathy occurred over 18 months of follow-up. Hyperthyroidism patients were newly diagnosed, had a disease duration of under 2 months, and were aged 18 to 65 years. The study excluded patients with uncontrolled infections, other autoimmune diseases, pregnancy or lactation. Diagnoses were based on clinical symptoms, serum thyroxine and TRAb, thyroid ultrasound and orbital computed tomography. PBMCs were separated from approximately 10 ml of fresh peripheral blood using Ficoll-Paque density gradient centrifugation. Total RNA was extracted using Trizol reagent, and RNA quality was assessed on an Agilent 2100 Bioanalyzer. The TCR beta CDR3 regions were amplified from RNA transcripts. The TCR CDR3 was subjected to a first round of RT-PCR using the HTBI primer set and the Qiagen OneStep RT-PCR kit. A second multiplex PCR round built the libraries, followed by size selection and purification. The libraries were sequenced on an Illumina HiSeq2000 using paired-end 100 bp reads. Regarding the original processing steps: SOAPnuke was used to process the raw data, with reads discarded if the reads contained adapters or uncalled bases, had a mean Phred below 15, or lacked an exact constant-primer or identifier match. High-quality paired reads were merged using COPE v1.2.5, and each unique nucleotide sequence was defined as a clonotype. MiTCR v1.1 was used to align clonotypes to the IMGT TRBV, TRBD and TRBJ reference segments. Only V-J combinations with frequency above 0.0001, covering about 99% of repertoires, were analysed. A TCS score was defined as the ratio between F50 (clonal expansion) and ExV (chaos), using BLOSUM62-based TCRdist between CDR3 peptides within each V-J. Welch's t-statistics and random forest reduced around 520 V-J features to around 14, which were used in a naive Bayes classifier (R e1071). Thyroid-blood repertoire similarity was quantified with the Morisita-Horn index. Clones were called with MiXCR by TCRdb after fastp trimmed the public reads at Q25, and only in-frame beta chains were retained. Duplicate CDR3 protein sequences are folded into a single record with the most common DNA and genes. These V and J calls originate from TCRdb's pipeline instead of the authors' own analysis. Across this sample there are some 800,000 distinct CDR3 sequences, with 38% seen only once. The ten largest make up approximately 8.7% of the sample.

A remark on this clonotype: Its antigen specificity is not known. There are no base qualities to consult, and no much larger clone falls within one base.

The sequence derives from a young man with Graves' hyperthyroidism. The sequencing input was blood.

The CDR3 protein is CASSLDAGRSYEQYF. The nucleotide sequence reads as follows: TGTGCCAGCAGCTTAGATGCCGGGCGCTCCTACGAGCAGTACTTC. The chain joins TRBV7-9 to TRBJ2-7; there is no confident call for the D gene. Spanning cysteine to phenylalanine, the CDR3 consists of 15 amino acids. Of the read, only the CDR3 DNA is kept; its 45 bases are in frame from base 1. From a lookup of the germline V gene (reference sequence), CDR1 and CDR2 are SEHNR and FQNEAQ. Trimming at the junction amounts to 1 base on V and 0 bases on J, and the germline ends lie 10 bases apart.